One sample yielded the 13 T cell receptor beta chains listed below, sequenced in a study of CD8+ T cells in alopecia areata. It was cDNA, reverse transcribed from extracted RNA, that served as the sequencing template. Using immunoSEQ multiplex PCR, the repertoire was profiled, and TCRdb retains in-frame clones only, with some absent. The table lists 150,000 to 200,000 clones, 55% to 75% of them singletons. The sample's treatment: oral pan-JAK inhibitor, 5-10 mg twice daily. The material was CD4+ T cells sorted from blood, obtained at week 24, from a patient treated with tofacitinib. All receptors derive from a human donor with alopecia areata.

The V gene is TRBV6-5, the J gene TRBJ2-5, with 8 bases that match TRBD1. This CDR3 contains 15 residues. V lost 6 bases, J lost 5 bases, and 11 bases stayed unmatched. Per germline, CDR1 MNHEY and CDR2 SVGAGI. The CDR3 DNA reads TGTGCCAGCAGAGCCTCCTCAAGACAGGGGGAGACCCAGTACTTC. As protein: CASRASSRQGETQYF.

The J gene is TRBJ2-4, the V gene TRBV7-8, with TRBD2 identical over 7 bases. The germline gives CDR1 SGHVS, CDR2 FQNEAQ. CDR3 size: 18 residues. Trimming cost V 1 base and J 2 bases; bases outside gene matches: 11. The CDR3 DNA sequence: TGTGCCAGCAGCTTAGGACGTTACGCGGGGGAAACCAAAAACATTCAGTACTTC. This gives the protein CASSLGRYAGETKNIQYF.

The V and J genes are TRBV9 and TRBJ1-6, with 8 bases identical to TRBD1. Trimming removed 4 bases from V and 4 bases from J; junction bases left unmatched: 10. Germline-derived CDR1 and CDR2 are SGDLS and YYNGEE. The CDR3 covers 17 residues. CDR3 residues: CASSTHLDRAYNSPLHF. CDR3 DNA sequence: TGTGCCAGCAGCACCCATTTGGACAGGGCATATAATTCACCCCTCCACTTT.

The rearrangement links TRBV4-1 to TRBJ1-5; 7 bases match TRBD1. The CDR3 is 15 amino acids. Germline CDR1 MGHRA, CDR2 YSYEKL. Unmatched junction bases numbered 5, after V lost 0 bases and J lost 6 bases. The CDR3 sequence is CASSQDDREIQPQHF. In nucleotides, the CDR3 is TGCGCCAGCAGCCAAGATGACAGGGAAATTCAGCCCCAGCATTTT.

This clone was detected once. The chain couples TRBV7-6 to TRBJ2-5; 8 bases are shared with TRBD2. CDR1 and CDR2 (germline): SGHVS, FNYEAQ. The CDR3 consists of 16 residues. The V gene end was trimmed by 1 base and the J gene end by 2 bases; junction bases not matched to a gene: 6. This chain's CDR3 is CASSLDSGAGQETQYF. In nucleotides, the CDR3 is TGTGCCAGCAGCTTAGATAGCGGGGCGGGGCAAGAGACCCAGTACTTC.

There are a few counts of this clone. This chain connects TRBV2 to TRBJ2-7, with 11 bases matching TRBD1. CDR3 length: 14 residues. The V and J ends lost 10 bases and 4 bases, in that order; junction bases with no gene match: 9. Per the germline V gene, CDR1 is SNHLY and CDR2 is FYNNEI. The CDR3 sequence is CATSRDRGFYEQYF. The CDR3 DNA reads as TGTGCCACATCCCGGGACAGGGGGTTTTACGAGCAGTACTTC. The full variable domain, its missing parts supplied by reference TRBV2 and TRBJ2-7, is EPEVTQTPSHQVTQMGQEVILRCVPISNHLYFYWYRQILGQKVEFLVSFYNNEISEKSEIFDDQFSVERPDGSNFTLKIRSTKLEDSAMYFCATSRDRGFYEQYFGPGTRLTVT.

This rearrangement joins TRBV2 to TRBJ2-1; D is ambiguous. The germline gives CDR1 SNHLY, CDR2 FYNNEI. Trimming stripped 4 bases from V and 4 bases from J, with 8 bases between. CDR3 size: 13 residues. The CDR3 bases are TGTGCCAGCAGTGTAACGGGTTACAATGAGCAGTTCTTC. Protein product: CASSVTGYNEQFF.

CDR3 coding DNA: TGTGCCAGCAGCTTCGGGTATGGCTACACCTTC. Its translation: CASSFGYGYTF. The chain uses TRBV2 and TRBJ1-2, with D unresolved. Deletions cut 6 bases from V and 5 bases from J, with 7 bases between. Germline CDR1 reads SNHLY; CDR2 reads FYNNEI. CDR3 length: 11 residues.

CDR3 in amino acids: CASRWTGGYGYTF. In DNA, the CDR3 is TGTGCCAGCAGATGGACAGGGGGATATGGCTACACCTTC. This rearrangement joins TRBV6-5 to TRBJ1-2, with 10 bases that match TRBD1. The CDR3 runs to 13 residues. Losses at the gene ends were 6 bases for V and 5 bases for J; bases not matched to a gene: 3. CDR1 is MNHEY and CDR2 is SVGAGI in the germline V gene.

J is TRBJ1-2 and V is TRBV25-1, with D unclear. This CDR3 is 14 amino acids long. V was cut by 1 base and J by 5 bases, with 11 bases left in between. Per germline, CDR1 MGHDK and CDR2 SYGVNS. CDR3 residues: CASSESGRTYGYTF. CDR3 DNA sequence: TGTGCCAGCAGTGAATCCGGGCGAACTTATGGCTACACCTTC.

This clone showed up just a few times. The rearrangement joins TRBV15 to TRBJ2-1; tentative D call: TRBD1 (6 bases). Trimming took 0 bases from V and 6 from J, leaving 9 bases between them. The CDR3 extends over 14 amino acids. Germline V CDR1 and CDR2: LNHNV, YYDKDF (reference sequence). This chain's CDR3 is CATSRDVGANEQFF. The CDR3 nucleotides are TGTGCCACCAGCAGAGATGTGGGGGCCAATGAGCAGTTCTTC. Using reference TRBV15 and TRBJ2-1 for the parts outside the CDR3, the full variable domain is DAMVIQNPRYQVTQFGKPVTLSCSQTLNHNVMYWYQQKSSQAPKLLFHYYDKDFNNEADTPDNFQSRRPNTSFCFLDIRSPGLGDTAMYLCATSRDVGANEQFFGPGTRLTVL.

The gene calls are TRBV7-2 and TRBJ2-1; no clear D gene. V gave up 5 bases and J gave up 3 bases, with 11 bases separating them. Germline V gene lookup returns CDR1 SGHTA and CDR2 FQGNSA. This CDR3 is 14 amino acids long. The CDR3 coding sequence is TGTGCCAGCAGCCCTACGACACTCTACAATGAGCAGTTCTTC. Its translation is CASSPTTLYNEQFF.

The chain uses TRBV30 and TRBJ2-3, with D perhaps TRBD1 (5 bases). Germline CDR1 is GTSNPN and CDR2 is SVGIG (reference sequence). Trimming cost V 4 bases and J 9 bases, with 11 bases left between them. This CDR3 contains 11 residues. This CDR3 is CAWKGLGTQYF. The CDR3 DNA is TGTGCCTGGAAGGGGCTGGGGACGCAGTATTTT.